These 3 T cell receptor beta chains came from one sample sequenced in a study of vaccination effects on CD4 cells after COVID-19. TCRdb's copy holds only in-frame clones and misses some; the assay was immunoSEQ multiplex PCR. This table has tens of thousands of clones, approximately 76% appearing once. Before sequencing took place, the ViraFEST assay used viral peptide pools to expand antigen-specific CD4+ T cells. Isolating CD4+ T cells followed roughly ten days of culture. Vaccine recipients lacked prior SARS-CoV-2 infection and had negative nucleocapsid antibodies. These receptors are not linked to any known antigen. Sample: CD4+ T cells from PBMCs cultured with HCoV-NL63 spike peptides, taken before COVID-19 vaccination. The receptors were gathered from a human donor who received a COVID-19 vaccine.

The chain is built from TRBV10-3 and TRBJ2-3; the match to TRBD1 covers 8 bases. The ends lost 6 bases at V and 1 base at J; junction bases unmatched: 6. The CDR3 is 15 residues long. Germline lookup yields CDR1 ENHRY and CDR2 SYGVKD. CDR3 coding DNA: TGTGCCATCAGCTCATCAGGGGGCGGCACAGATACGCAGTATTTT. It specifies CAISSSGGGTDTQYF.

J is TRBJ2-3 and V is TRBV11-1; TRBD1 might be the D (5 bases). The V and J ends lost 2 bases and 1 base respectively, with 10 bases between them. The CDR3 consists of 15 residues. The germline V gene encodes CDR1 SGHAT and CDR2 FQDESV (reference sequence). CDR3 region: CASSLIQGGTDTQYF. Written as DNA, the CDR3 is TGTGCCAGCAGCTTAATCCAGGGCGGCACAGATACGCAGTATTTT.

The chain employs TRBV19 and TRBJ1-2, with 8 bases lining up with TRBD1. Germline V lookup: CDR1 LNHDA, CDR2 SQIVND (reference sequence). V was pared by 11 bases and J by 2 bases, with 4 bases of the junction left unmatched. The CDR3 runs to 12 residues. DNA of the CDR3: TGTGCCGCCCGACAGGGGAACTATGGCTACACCTTC. Translating gives CAARQGNYGYTF.